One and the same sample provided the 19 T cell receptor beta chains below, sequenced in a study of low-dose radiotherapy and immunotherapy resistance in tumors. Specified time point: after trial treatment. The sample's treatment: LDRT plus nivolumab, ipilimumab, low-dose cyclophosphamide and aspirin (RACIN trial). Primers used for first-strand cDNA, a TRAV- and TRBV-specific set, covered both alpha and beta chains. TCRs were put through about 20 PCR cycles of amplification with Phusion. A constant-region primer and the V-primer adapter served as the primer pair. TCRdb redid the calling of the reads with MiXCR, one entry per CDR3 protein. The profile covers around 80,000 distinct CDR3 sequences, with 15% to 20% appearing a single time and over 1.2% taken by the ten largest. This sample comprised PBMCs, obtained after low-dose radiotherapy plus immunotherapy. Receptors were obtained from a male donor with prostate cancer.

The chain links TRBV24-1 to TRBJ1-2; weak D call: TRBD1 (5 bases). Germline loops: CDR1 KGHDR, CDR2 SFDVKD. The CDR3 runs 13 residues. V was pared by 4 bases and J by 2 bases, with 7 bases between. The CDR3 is CATSDRDNYGYTF. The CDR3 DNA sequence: TGTGCCACCAGTGACCGGGACAACTATGGCTACACCTTC.

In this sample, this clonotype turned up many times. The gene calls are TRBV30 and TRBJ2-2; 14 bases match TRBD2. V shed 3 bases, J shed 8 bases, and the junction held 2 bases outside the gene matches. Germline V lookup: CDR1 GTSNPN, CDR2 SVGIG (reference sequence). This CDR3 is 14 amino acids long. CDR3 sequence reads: CAWRGTSGRGELFF. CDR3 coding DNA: TGTGCCTGGAGGGGGACTAGCGGGAGAGGGGAGCTGTTTTTT. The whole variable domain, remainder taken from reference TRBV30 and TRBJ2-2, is SQTIHQWPATLVQPVGSPLSLECTVEGTSNPNLYWYRQAAGRGLQLLFYSVGIGQISSEVPQNLSASRPQDRQFILSSKKLLLSDSGFYLCAWRGTSGRGELFFGEGSRLTVL.

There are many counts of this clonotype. Here the CDR3 reads CASSLAGVITGELFF. DNA for the CDR3: TGTGCCAGCAGTCTAGCGGGAGTAATCACCGGGGAGCTGTTTTTT. The chain employs TRBV2 and TRBJ2-2; 10 bases fit TRBD2. CDR3 length: 15 amino acids. Per germline, CDR1 SNHLY and CDR2 FYNNEI. V shed 5 bases, J shed 4 bases, and the junction held 4 bases outside the gene matches.

DNA for the CDR3: TGTGCCAGCAGTCCAGACAGGGTTAGCCACGAGCAGTACTTC. Translation gives CASSPDRVSHEQYF. The rearrangement uses TRBV27 and TRBJ2-7; the match to TRBD1 covers 7 bases. This CDR3 has 14 amino acids. The trim removed 5 bases at V and 5 bases at J, leaving 9 bases unmatched. Germline CDR1 reads MNHEY; CDR2 reads SMNVEV (reference sequence).

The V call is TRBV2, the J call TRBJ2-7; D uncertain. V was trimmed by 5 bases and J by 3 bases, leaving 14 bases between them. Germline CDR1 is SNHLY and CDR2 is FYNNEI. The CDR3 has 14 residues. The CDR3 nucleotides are TGTGCCAGCAGTCAAGAGCCGATCCTCTACGAGCAGTACTTC. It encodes CASSQEPILYEQYF. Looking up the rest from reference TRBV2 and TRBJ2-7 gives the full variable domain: EPEVTQTPSHQVTQMGQEVILRCVPISNHLYFYWYRQILGQKVEFLVSFYNNEISEKSEIFDDQFSVERPDGSNFTLKIRSTKLEDSAMYFCASSQEPILYEQYFGPGTRLTVT.

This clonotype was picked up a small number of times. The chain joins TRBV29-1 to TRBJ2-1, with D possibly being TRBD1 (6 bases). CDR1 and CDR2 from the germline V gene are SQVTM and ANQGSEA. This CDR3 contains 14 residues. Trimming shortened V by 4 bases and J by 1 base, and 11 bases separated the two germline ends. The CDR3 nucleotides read TGCAGCGTTGTGGGGGCCGATTCCTACAATGAGCAGTTCTTC. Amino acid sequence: CSVVGADSYNEQFF.

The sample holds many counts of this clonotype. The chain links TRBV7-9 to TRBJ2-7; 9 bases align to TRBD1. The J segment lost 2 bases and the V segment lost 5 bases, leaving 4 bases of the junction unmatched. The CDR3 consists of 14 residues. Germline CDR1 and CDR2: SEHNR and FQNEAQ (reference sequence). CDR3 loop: CASSDRGSPYEQYF. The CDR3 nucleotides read TGTGCCAGCAGCGACAGGGGGTCCCCCTACGAGCAGTACTTC.

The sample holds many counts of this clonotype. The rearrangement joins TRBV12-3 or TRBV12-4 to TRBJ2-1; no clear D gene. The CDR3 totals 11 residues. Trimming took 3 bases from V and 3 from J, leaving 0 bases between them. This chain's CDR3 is CASSFYNEQFF. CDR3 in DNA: TGTGCCAGCAGTTTCTACAATGAGCAGTTCTTC.

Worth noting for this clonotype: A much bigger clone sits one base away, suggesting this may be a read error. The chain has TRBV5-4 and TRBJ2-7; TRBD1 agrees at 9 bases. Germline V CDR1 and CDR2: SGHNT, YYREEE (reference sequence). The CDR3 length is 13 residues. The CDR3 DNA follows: TGTGCCAGCAGCCGGACAGGGGACTACGAGCAGTGCTTC. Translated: CASSRTGDYEQCF.

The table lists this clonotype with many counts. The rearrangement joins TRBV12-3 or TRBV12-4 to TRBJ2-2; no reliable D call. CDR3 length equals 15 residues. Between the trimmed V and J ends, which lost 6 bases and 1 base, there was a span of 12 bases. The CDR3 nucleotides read TGTGCCAGCAGAGTTAGCTCCGGGAACACCGGGGAGCTGTTTTTT. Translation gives CASRVSSGNTGELFF.

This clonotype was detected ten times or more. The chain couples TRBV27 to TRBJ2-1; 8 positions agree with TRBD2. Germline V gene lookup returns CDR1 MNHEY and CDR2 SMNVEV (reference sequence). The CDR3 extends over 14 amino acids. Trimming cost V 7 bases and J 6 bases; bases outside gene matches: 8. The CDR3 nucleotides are TGTGCCAGCACCGCGGGACTAGATTTCAATGAGCAGTTCTTC. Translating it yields CASTAGLDFNEQFF.

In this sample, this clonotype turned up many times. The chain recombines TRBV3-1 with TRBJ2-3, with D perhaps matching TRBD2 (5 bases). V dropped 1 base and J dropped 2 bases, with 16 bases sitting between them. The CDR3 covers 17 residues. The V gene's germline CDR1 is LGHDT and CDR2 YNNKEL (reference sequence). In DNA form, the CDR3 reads TGTGCCAGCAGCCAAGGGGCGGACGGAGGACTCACAGATACGCAGTATTTT. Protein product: CASSQGADGGLTDTQYF.

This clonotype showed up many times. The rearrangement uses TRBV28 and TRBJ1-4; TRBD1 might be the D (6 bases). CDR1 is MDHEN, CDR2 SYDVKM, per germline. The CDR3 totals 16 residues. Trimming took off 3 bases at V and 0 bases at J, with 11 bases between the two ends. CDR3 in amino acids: CASSFRDIPTNEKLFF. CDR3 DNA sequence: TGTGCCAGCAGTTTCCGGGACATACCAACTAATGAAAAACTGTTTTTT.

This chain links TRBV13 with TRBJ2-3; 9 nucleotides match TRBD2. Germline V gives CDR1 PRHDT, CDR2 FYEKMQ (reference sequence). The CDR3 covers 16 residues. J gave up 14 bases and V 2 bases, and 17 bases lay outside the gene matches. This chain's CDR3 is CASSLPYGASGNSPYF. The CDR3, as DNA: TGTGCCAGCAGCTTACCGTATGGGGCTAGCGGGAATTCGCCGTATTTT.

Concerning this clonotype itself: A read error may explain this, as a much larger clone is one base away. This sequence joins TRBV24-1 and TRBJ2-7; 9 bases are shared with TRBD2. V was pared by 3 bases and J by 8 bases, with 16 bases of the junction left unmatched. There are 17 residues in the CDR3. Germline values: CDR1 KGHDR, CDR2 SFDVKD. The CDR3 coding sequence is TGTGCCACCAGTGATGACGGGGGACTAGCCCTCCGGGGGCAGCAGTACTTC. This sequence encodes CATSDDGGLALRGQQYF.

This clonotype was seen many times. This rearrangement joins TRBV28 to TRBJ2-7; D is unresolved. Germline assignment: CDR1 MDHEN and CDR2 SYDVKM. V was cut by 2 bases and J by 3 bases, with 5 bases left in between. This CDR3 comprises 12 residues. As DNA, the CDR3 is TGTGCCAGCAGTTTAATTGTCTACGAGCAGTACTTC. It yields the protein CASSLIVYEQYF.

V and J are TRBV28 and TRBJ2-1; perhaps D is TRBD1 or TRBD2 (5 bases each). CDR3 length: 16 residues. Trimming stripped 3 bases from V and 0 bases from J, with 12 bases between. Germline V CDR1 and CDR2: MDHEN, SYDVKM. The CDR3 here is CASSFWGKSSYNEQFF. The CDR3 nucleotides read TGTGCCAGCAGTTTTTGGGGGAAGAGCTCCTACAATGAGCAGTTCTTC.

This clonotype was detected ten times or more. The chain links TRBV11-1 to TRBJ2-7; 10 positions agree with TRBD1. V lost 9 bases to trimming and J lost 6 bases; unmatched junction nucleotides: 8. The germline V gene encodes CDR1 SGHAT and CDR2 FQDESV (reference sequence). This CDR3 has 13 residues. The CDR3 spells CASSRDRGTEQYF. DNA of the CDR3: TGTGCCAGTAGCCGGGACAGGGGAACCGAGCAGTACTTC.

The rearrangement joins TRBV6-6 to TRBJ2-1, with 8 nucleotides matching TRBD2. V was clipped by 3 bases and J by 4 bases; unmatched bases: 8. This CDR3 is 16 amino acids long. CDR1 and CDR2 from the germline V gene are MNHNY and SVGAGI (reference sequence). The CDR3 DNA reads TGTGCCAGCAGTTATCTCACCGGGACTAGTTACAATGAGCAGTTCTTC. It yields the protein CASSYLTGTSYNEQFF.